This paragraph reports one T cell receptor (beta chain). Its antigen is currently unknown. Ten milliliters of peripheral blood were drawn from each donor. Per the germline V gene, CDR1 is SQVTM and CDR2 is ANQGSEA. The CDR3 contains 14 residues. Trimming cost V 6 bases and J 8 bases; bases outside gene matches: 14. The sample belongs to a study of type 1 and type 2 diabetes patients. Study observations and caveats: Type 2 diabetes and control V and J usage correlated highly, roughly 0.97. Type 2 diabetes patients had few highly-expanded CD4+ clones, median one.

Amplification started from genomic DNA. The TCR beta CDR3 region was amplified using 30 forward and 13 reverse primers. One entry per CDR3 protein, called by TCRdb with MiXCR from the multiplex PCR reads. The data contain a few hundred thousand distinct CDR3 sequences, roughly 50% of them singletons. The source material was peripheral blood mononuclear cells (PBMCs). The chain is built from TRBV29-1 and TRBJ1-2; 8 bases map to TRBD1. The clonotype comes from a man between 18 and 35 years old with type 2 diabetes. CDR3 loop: CSVWTGNHYQGYTF. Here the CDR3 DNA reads TGCAGCGTCTGGACAGGGAACCACTATCAGGGCTACACCTTC.